The clone carrying this T cell receptor (beta chain) was detected only once. Germline V lookup: CDR1 MNHNY, CDR2 SVGAGI (reference sequence). The J segment lost 2 bases and the V segment lost 3 bases, leaving 4 bases of the junction unmatched. This CDR3 has 15 amino acids. The sample comes from a study of cytomegalovirus exposure and HLA in healthy donors. Only in-frame clones appear in the TCRdb table, and some are missing; sequencing was by immunoSEQ multiplex PCR. This repertoire shows around 120,000 clones, about nine tenths found once; its top ten account for about 4.1%. This sequence joins TRBV6-6 and TRBJ2-3; TRBD2 matches 8 bases. Sequences were obtained from PBMCs. This sequence was found in a man aged 18 to 35 in good health and CMV-seropositive. CDR3 nucleotides: TGTGCCAGCAGTTATTCGGGGGGGTACACAGATACGCAGTATTTT. Translated, it gives CASSYSGGYTDTQYF.